A single sample gave rise to the 23 T cell receptor beta chains below, sequenced in a study of cytomegalovirus exposure and HLA in healthy donors. Using immunoSEQ multiplex PCR, the repertoire was profiled, and TCRdb retains in-frame clones only, with some absent. The table records approximately 220,000 clones, around four fifths of them present only once. The sample comprised PBMCs. These receptors were obtained from a woman aged 25 to 45 in good health and CMV-seropositive.

The chain couples TRBV7-2 to TRBJ2-4; TRBD1 or TRBD2 may be the D gene (7 bases each). The V gene lost 2 bases and the J gene lost 7 bases, with 12 bases spanning the gap. Per germline, CDR1 SGHTA and CDR2 FQGNSA. The CDR3 loop spans 14 amino acids. The CDR3 DNA reads TGTGCCAGCAGCTTATTCCAGGGGGGGAACATTCAGTACTTC. Translation: CASSLFQGGNIQYF.

The chain carries TRBV9 and TRBJ2-3, with 7 bases fitting TRBD1. Germline assignment: CDR1 SGDLS and CDR2 YYNGEE. The V and J ends lost 3 bases and 0 bases, in that order; junction bases with no gene match: 4. This CDR3 spans 15 amino acids. CDR3 in DNA: TGTGCCAGCAGCGAACCGGGACAGAGCACAGATACGCAGTATTTT. The encoded protein is CASSEPGQSTDTQYF. The entire variable domain, with the rest obtained from reference TRBV9 and TRBJ2-3, is as follows: DSGVTQTPKHLITATGQRVTLRCSPRSGDLSVYWYQQSLDQGLQFLIQYYNGEERAKGNILERFSAQQFPDLHSELNLSSLELGDSALYFCASSEPGQSTDTQYFGPGTRLTVL.

This clone turned up a few times. This sequence joins TRBV7-9 and TRBJ1-2; D unclear. Trimming pared 5 bases from V and 5 bases from J, leaving 15 bases between. Germline CDR1 and CDR2: SEHNR and FQNEAQ (reference sequence). This CDR3 region has 14 residues. The CDR3 region has the DNA TGTGCCAGCAGCCCCGGTGGGCTTCTTTATGGCTACACCTTC. Its protein product is CASSPGGLLYGYTF.

The chain joins TRBV27 to TRBJ2-7; no definite D call. Germline V gene sequence: CDR1 MNHEY, CDR2 SMNVEV (reference sequence). The ends were cut back, 0 bases at V and 0 bases at J, with 9 bases in the middle. The CDR3 runs to 15 residues. The CDR3 DNA follows: TGTGCCAGCAGTTTATCGATGGTTGGCTCCTACGAGCAGTACTTC. This sequence encodes CASSLSMVGSYEQYF.

The chain couples TRBV9 to TRBJ2-7, with a possible D match to TRBD2 (5 bases). This CDR3 has 14 residues. CDR1 and CDR2 from the germline V gene are SGDLS and YYNGEE. Trimming took 4 bases from V and 3 from J, leaving 14 bases between them. The CDR3 nucleotides are TGTGCCAGCAGCCCCGGAGGACTCTTCTACGAGCAGTACTTC. Translating it yields CASSPGGLFYEQYF.

The chain links TRBV5-6 to TRBJ2-7; D perhaps matches TRBD1 (6 bases). Germline CDR1 reads SGHDT; CDR2 reads YYEEEE. The germline V and J ends were trimmed by 6 bases and 0 bases, with 16 bases remaining between them. This CDR3 is built from 15 residues. DNA for the CDR3: TGTGCCAGCACTCTTCGGCAGGGGCTCTCCTACGAGCAGTACTTC. Its protein product is CASTLRQGLSYEQYF.

The chain combines TRBV7-2 with TRBJ2-1; a possible D gene is TRBD2 (6 bases). V lost 1 base and J 9 bases, leaving 13 bases between the germline ends. Germline V gene sequence: CDR1 SGHTA, CDR2 FQGNSA. This CDR3 region has 14 residues. DNA of the CDR3: TGTGCCAGCAGCTTAGTTCCCGAGGGAGGTGAGCAGTTCTTC. This encodes CASSLVPEGGEQFF.

The J gene is TRBJ2-7, the V gene TRBV7-3; TRBD2 aligns across 13 bases. The V gene end was trimmed by 5 bases and the J gene end by 3 bases; junction bases not matched to a gene: 4. CDR1 and CDR2 (germline): SGHTA, FQGTGA. There are 15 residues in the CDR3. CDR3 in amino acids: CASSATSGRGYEQYF. The CDR3 DNA sequence: TGTGCCAGCAGCGCCACTAGCGGGAGGGGCTACGAGCAGTACTTC.

The chain employs TRBV27 and TRBJ2-3, with TRBD2 as a possible D gene (6 bases). This CDR3 has 12 residues. V was clipped by 5 bases and J by 10 bases, with 13 bases between them. The germline V gene has CDR1 MNHEY and CDR2 SMNVEV (reference sequence). The chain's CDR3 is CASSPTSPAQYF. The CDR3 bases are TGTGCCAGCAGTCCTACTAGCCCCGCGCAGTATTTT.

The CDR3 sequence is CASRESNYGYTF. CDR3 sequence (DNA): TGCGCCAGCAGAGAGTCTAACTATGGCTACACCTTC. This sequence joins TRBV5-1 and TRBJ1-2; no reliable D call. The CDR3 totals 12 residues. The V end lost 5 bases, the J end lost 0 bases, and 5 bases lay between the germline ends. Germline lookup yields CDR1 SGHRS and CDR2 YFSETQ.

This clone was detected only once. This rearrangement joins TRBV5-1 to TRBJ2-3; 8 bases are a match to TRBD1. The CDR3 consists of 16 residues. Losses at the gene ends were 5 bases for V and 4 bases for J; bases not matched to a gene: 12. Germline values: CDR1 SGHRS, CDR2 YFSETQ. This CDR3 is CASSKKQGARADTQYF. The CDR3 coding sequence is TGCGCCAGCAGTAAGAAGCAGGGGGCTCGGGCAGATACGCAGTATTTT.

The chain employs TRBV11-3 and TRBJ1-1; TRBD1 matches at 8 bases. Trimming cost V 4 bases and J 5 bases; bases outside gene matches: 3. The CDR3 covers 13 residues. Germline V CDR1 and CDR2: SGHNT, YENEEA. The CDR3 DNA is TGTGCCAGCAGCTCACAGGGGGGGACTGAAGCTTTCTTT. Encoded protein: CASSSQGGTEAFF.

The chain uses TRBV28 and TRBJ1-3; the D gene is possibly TRBD1 (5 bases). CDR3 size: 14 residues. The V gene's germline CDR1 is MDHEN and CDR2 SYDVKM. V was pared by 6 bases and J by 6 bases, with 15 bases between. For the CDR3, the DNA is TGTGCCAGCAGCCCCGGGACGGCGGAAAACACCATATATTTT. Translated, it gives CASSPGTAENTIYF. Full variable domain (outside the CDR3, taken from reference TRBV28 and TRBJ1-3): DVKVTQSSRYLVKRTGEKVFLECVQDMDHENMFWYRQDPGLGLRLIYFSYDVKMKEKGDIPEGYSVSREKKERFSLILESASTNQTSMYLCASSPGTAENTIYFGEGSWLTVV.

This clone was seen once. The chain links TRBV19 to TRBJ2-3; the match to TRBD2 covers 7 bases. CDR3 length equals 14 residues. Losses at the gene ends were 3 bases for V and 4 bases for J; bases not matched to a gene: 4. CDR1 is LNHDA, CDR2 SQIVND, per germline (reference sequence). The CDR3 DNA reads TGTGCCAGTAGTATCAACGCGGGGGCAGATACGCAGTATTTT. This gives the protein CASSINAGADTQYF. The full variable domain, completed using reference TRBV19 and TRBJ2-3, is DGGITQSPKYLFRKEGQNVTLSCEQNLNHDAMYWYRQDPGQGLRLIYYSQIVNDFQKGDIAEGYSVSREKKESFPLTVTSAQKNPTAFYLCASSINAGADTQYFGPGTRLTVL.

The J gene is TRBJ1-4, the V gene TRBV4-2; the D gene is possibly TRBD1 (5 bases). Germline V gene sequence: CDR1 LGHNA, CDR2 YNFKEQ. The CDR3 is made up of 13 amino acids. Trimming left V 1 base short and J 10 bases short, with 10 bases between. The chain's CDR3 is CASSQGGQGKLFF. CDR3 bases: TGTGCCAGCAGCCAAGGGGGCCAGGGAAAACTGTTTTTT.

A few counts support this clone. The CDR3, as DNA: TGCAGCGTTCCGGGCCCCGGCTATGGCTACACCTTC. Its translation is CSVPGPGYGYTF. This chain uses TRBV29-1 with TRBJ1-2; D unclear. V shed 5 bases and J shed 4 bases, with 11 bases lying between them. The CDR3 runs to 12 residues. Germline lookup yields CDR1 SQVTM and CDR2 ANQGSEA.

This clone was picked up a small number of times. The V and J genes are TRBV25-1 and TRBJ1-2; the D is unclear. Germline values: CDR1 MGHDK, CDR2 SYGVNS. CDR3 size: 13 residues. Trimming stripped 4 bases from V and 4 bases from J, with 10 bases between. The CDR3 reads CASSVTDLYGYTF. The CDR3, as DNA: TGTGCCAGCAGTGTCACGGATCTCTATGGCTACACCTTC.

The chain uses TRBV9 and TRBJ1-2; 10 nucleotides line up with TRBD1. V lost 4 bases, J lost 3 bases, and 6 bases stayed unmatched. This CDR3 comprises 15 residues. Germline lookup yields CDR1 SGDLS and CDR2 YYNGEE. The CDR3 DNA sequence: TGTGCCAGCAGCCCAACGACAGGGGGCGACTATGGCTACACCTTC. Its translation: CASSPTTGGDYGYTF.

In regard to this clone: In the same sample, other DNA sequences code for this CDR3. The chain joins TRBV2 to TRBJ2-1, with D unclear. CDR1 and CDR2 (germline): SNHLY, FYNNEI. This CDR3 is built from 11 residues. The V gene lost 4 bases and the J gene lost 4 bases, with 2 bases spanning the gap. In DNA form, the CDR3 reads TGTGCCAGCAGTGGTTACAATGAGCAGTTCTTC. This gives the protein CASSGYNEQFF.

J is TRBJ2-1 and V is TRBV7-2, with D perhaps assigned TRBD1 or TRBD2 (5 bases each). Germline V gene data show CDR1 as SGHTA and CDR2 as FQGNSA. V was trimmed by 3 bases and J by 4 bases, leaving 16 bases between them. The CDR3 extends over 16 amino acids. The CDR3 loop is CASSFRPGTVYNEQFF. CDR3 nucleotide sequence: TGTGCCAGCAGCTTCCGTCCCGGGACGGTTTACAATGAGCAGTTCTTC.

The genes are TRBV7-6 and TRBJ2-5; TRBD1 aligns across 10 bases. The CDR3 runs 16 residues. Germline V CDR1 and CDR2: SGHVS, FNYEAQ. The ends lost 4 bases at V and 5 bases at J; junction bases unmatched: 10. The chain's CDR3 is CASSSRQGAGSETQYF. Written as DNA, the CDR3 is TGTGCCAGCAGCTCAAGACAGGGGGCAGGGAGTGAGACCCAGTACTTC.

V gene TRBV5-6 combines with J gene TRBJ2-4; weak D call: TRBD1 (7 bases). This CDR3 region has 14 residues. Germline V gene lookup returns CDR1 SGHDT and CDR2 YYEEEE. V shed 0 bases and J shed 6 bases, with 10 bases lying between them. This chain's CDR3 is CASSLAGGGNIQYF. In nucleotides, the CDR3 is TGTGCCAGCAGCTTGGCAGGGGGAGGAAACATTCAGTACTTC.

The chain employs TRBV19 and TRBJ1-2; the D is unclear. Germline CDR1 and CDR2: LNHDA and SQIVND (reference sequence). This CDR3 contains 11 residues. Trimming left V 5 bases short and J 7 bases short, with 8 bases between. DNA for the CDR3: TGTGCCAGTAGTTCGGGCATTGGCTACACCTTC. Translating it yields CASSSGIGYTF.